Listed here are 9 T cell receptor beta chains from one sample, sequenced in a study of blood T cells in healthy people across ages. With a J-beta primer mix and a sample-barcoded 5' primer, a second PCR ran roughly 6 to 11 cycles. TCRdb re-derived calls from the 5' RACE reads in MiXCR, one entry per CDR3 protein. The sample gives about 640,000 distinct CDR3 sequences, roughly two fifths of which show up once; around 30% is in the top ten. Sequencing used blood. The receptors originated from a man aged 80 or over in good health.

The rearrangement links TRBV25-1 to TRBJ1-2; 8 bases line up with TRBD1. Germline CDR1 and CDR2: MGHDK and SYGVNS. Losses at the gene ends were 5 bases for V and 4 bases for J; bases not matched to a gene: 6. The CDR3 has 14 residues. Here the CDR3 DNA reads TGTGCCAGCAGTAGCCTCGGGACAGGCTATGGCTACACCTTC. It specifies CASSSLGTGYGYTF.

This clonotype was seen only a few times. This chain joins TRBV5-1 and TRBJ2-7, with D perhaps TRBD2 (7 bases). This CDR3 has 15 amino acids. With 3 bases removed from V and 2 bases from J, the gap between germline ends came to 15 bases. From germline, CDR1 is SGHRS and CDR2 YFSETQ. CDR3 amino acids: CASSSLEGGPYEQYF. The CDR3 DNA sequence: TGCGCCAGCAGCTCCCTTGAGGGGGGGCCCTACGAGCAGTACTTC.

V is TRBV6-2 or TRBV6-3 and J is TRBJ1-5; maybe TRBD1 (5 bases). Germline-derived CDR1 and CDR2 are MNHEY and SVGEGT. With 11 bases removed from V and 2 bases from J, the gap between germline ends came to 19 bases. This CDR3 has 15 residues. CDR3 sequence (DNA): TGTGCCGGCACCCCCGGCGGGGCAGGCAATCAGCCCCAGCATTTT. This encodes CAGTPGGAGNQPQHF.

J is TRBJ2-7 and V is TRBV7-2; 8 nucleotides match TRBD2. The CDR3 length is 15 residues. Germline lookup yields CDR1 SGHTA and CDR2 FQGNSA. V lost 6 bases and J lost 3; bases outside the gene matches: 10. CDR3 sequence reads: CASRSGRAGVYEQYF. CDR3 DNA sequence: TGTGCCAGCAGGTCAGGGCGAGCGGGAGTCTACGAGCAGTACTTC.

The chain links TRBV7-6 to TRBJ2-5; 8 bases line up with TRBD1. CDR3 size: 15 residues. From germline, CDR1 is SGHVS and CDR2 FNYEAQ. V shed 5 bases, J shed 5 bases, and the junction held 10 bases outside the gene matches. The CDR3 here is CASSHRTGLAETQYF. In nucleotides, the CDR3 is TGTGCCAGCAGCCACAGGACAGGGCTCGCGGAGACCCAGTACTTC.

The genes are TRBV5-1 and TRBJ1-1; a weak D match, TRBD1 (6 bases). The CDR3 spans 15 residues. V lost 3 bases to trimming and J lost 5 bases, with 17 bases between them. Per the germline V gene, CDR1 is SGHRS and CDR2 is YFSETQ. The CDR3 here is CASSSIPGVGTEAFF. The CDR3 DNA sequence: TGCGCCAGCAGCTCAATTCCAGGGGTAGGGACTGAAGCTTTCTTT.

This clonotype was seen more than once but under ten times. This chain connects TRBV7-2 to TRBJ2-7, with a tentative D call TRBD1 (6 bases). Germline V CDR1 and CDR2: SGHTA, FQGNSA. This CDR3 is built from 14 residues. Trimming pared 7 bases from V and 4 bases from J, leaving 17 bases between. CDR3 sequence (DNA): TGTGCCAGCACCCTAATGGACAGTCCTTACGAGCAGTACTTC. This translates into CASTLMDSPYEQYF.

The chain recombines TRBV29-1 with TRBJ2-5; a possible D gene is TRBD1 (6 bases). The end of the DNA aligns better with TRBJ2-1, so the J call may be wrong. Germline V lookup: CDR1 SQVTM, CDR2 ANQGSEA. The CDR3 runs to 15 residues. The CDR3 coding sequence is TGCGGCGCTCGATATACAGGGATTCGGCAAGAGACCCAGTTCTTC. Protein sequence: CGARYTGIRQETQFF.

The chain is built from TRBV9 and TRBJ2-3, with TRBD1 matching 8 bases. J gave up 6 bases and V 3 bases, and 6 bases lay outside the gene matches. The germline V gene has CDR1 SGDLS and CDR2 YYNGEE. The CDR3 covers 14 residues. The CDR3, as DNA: TGTGCCAGCAGCGCCGACAGGGGAAGGGATACGCAGTATTTT. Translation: CASSADRGRDTQYF.